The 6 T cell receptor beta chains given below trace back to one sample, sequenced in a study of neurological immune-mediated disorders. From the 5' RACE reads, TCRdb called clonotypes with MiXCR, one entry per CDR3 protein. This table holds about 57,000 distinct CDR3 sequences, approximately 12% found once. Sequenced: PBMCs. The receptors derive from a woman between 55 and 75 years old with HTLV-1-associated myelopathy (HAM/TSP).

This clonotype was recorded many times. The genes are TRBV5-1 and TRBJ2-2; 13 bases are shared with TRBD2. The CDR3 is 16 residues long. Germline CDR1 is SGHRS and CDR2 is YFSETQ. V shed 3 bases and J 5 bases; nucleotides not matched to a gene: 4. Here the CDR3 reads CASSSRTSGGTGELFF. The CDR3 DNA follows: TGCGCCAGCAGCTCCCGGACTAGCGGGGGAACCGGGGAGCTGTTTTTT.

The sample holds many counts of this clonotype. The CDR3 DNA reads as TGTGCTAGTGGTTTCGGACAGGGGAGAGAGACCCAGTACTTC. Translated, it gives CASGFGQGRETQYF. This sequence joins TRBV12-5 and TRBJ2-5; 9 positions match TRBD1. V dropped 3 bases and J dropped 4; count of bases not matched to a gene: 3. Germline V gene sequence: CDR1 LGHNT, CDR2 FRNRAP. CDR3 length: 14 residues.

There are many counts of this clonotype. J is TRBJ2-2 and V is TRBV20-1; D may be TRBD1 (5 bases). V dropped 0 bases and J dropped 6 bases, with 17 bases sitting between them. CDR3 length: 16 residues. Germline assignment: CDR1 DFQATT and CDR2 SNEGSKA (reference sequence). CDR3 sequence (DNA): TGCAGTGCTAGAGATTCGCGGCAGGGATTGGCCGGGGAGCTGTTTTTT. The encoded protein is CSARDSRQGLAGELFF.

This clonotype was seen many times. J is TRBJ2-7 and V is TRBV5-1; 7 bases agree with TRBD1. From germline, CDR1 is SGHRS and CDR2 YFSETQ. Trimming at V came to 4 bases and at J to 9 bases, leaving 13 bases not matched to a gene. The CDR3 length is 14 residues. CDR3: CASSPGTAPLGQYF. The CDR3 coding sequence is TGCGCCAGCAGCCCCGGGACAGCCCCCCTGGGGCAGTACTTC. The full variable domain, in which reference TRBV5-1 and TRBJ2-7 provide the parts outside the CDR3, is KAGVTQTPRYLIKTRGQQVTLSCSPISGHRSVSWYQQTPGQGLQFLFEYFSETQRNKGNFPGRFSGRQFSNSRSEMNVSTLELGDSALYLCASSPGTAPLGQYFGPGTRLTVT.

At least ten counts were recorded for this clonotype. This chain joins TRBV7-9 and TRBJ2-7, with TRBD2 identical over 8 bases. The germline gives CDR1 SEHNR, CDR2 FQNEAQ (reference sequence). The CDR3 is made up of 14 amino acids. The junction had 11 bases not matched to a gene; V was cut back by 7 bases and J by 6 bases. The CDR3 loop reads CASNPGGTSTEQYF. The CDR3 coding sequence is TGTGCCAGCAACCCGGGCGGGACTAGTACCGAGCAGTACTTC.

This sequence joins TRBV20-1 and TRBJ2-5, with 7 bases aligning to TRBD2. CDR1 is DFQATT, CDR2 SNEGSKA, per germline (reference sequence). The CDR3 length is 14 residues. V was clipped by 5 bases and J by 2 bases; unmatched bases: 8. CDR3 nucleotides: TGCAGTGCTTCCGAGACTAGCCTGCAAGAGACCCAGTACTTC. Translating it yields CSASETSLQETQYF.